Below, 29 T cell receptor beta chains from the same sample are listed, as sequenced in a study of shared clonotypes between healthy human individuals. TCRdb's copy holds only in-frame clones and misses some; the assay was immunoSEQ multiplex PCR. Of some 2 million clones listed, around 95% are singletons. Sequences were obtained from naive CD4+ T cells sorted from blood. The subset is: CD45RA+ positively selected. These receptors were obtained from a man between 18 and 29 years old in good health.

The J gene is TRBJ2-2, the V gene TRBV7-3; D possibly corresponds to TRBD2 (7 bases). Trimming took 5 bases from V and 5 from J, leaving 12 bases between them. The CDR3 runs to 14 residues. Germline CDR1 is SGHTA and CDR2 is FQGTGA. The CDR3, as DNA: TGTGCCAGCAGCCCTCGGGGGGCGACCGGGGAGCTGTTTTTT. This translates into CASSPRGATGELFF.

The chain has TRBV29-1 and TRBJ1-2, with no clear D. The CDR3 contains 12 residues. Trimming took 1 base from V and 4 from J, leaving 7 bases between them. The germline gives CDR1 SQVTM, CDR2 ANQGSEA. The CDR3: CSVEGAIYGYTF. The CDR3 DNA sequence: TGCAGCGTTGAAGGGGCGATCTATGGCTACACCTTC.

The rearrangement links TRBV28 to TRBJ1-2; a weak D match, TRBD1 (5 bases). Trimming shortened V by 2 bases and J by 3 bases, and 7 bases separated the two germline ends. In germline, CDR1 is MDHEN, CDR2 SYDVKM. The CDR3 is 13 residues long. As DNA, the CDR3 is TGTGCCAGCAGTTTACTAGGGGACTATGGCTACACCTTC. This translates into CASSLLGDYGYTF.

The V and J genes are TRBV2 and TRBJ2-7, with no clear D. The CDR3 consists of 11 residues. CDR1 is SNHLY and CDR2 is FYNNEI in the germline V gene. The V and J ends lost 9 bases and 2 bases respectively, with 8 bases between them. CDR3 sequence reads: CASEITYEQYF. Written as DNA, the CDR3 is TGTGCCAGTGAGATAACCTACGAGCAGTACTTC. The entire variable domain, with the rest obtained from reference TRBV2 and TRBJ2-7, is as follows: EPEVTQTPSHQVTQMGQEVILRCVPISNHLYFYWYRQILGQKVEFLVSFYNNEISEKSEIFDDQFSVERPDGSNFTLKIRSTKLEDSAMYFCASEITYEQYFGPGTRLTVT.

CDR3 bases: TGTGCCAGCGGGCGGGACTATGGCTACACCTTC. Amino acid sequence: CASGRDYGYTF. The chain joins TRBV5-6 to TRBJ1-2; unclear D gene. Germline V lookup: CDR1 SGHDT, CDR2 YYEEEE. V gave up 7 bases and J gave up 3 bases, with 7 bases separating them. CDR3 length equals 11 residues.

This clone appeared once. The genes are TRBV6-5 and TRBJ2-2, with 7 positions matching TRBD1. The CDR3 extends over 14 amino acids. The V segment lost 5 bases and the J segment 7 bases; nucleotides outside the gene matches: 7. The germline gives CDR1 MNHEY, CDR2 SVGAGI. The CDR3 DNA reads as TGTGCCAGCAGTCACAGGGGTGCCCTCGGGGAGCTGTTTTTT. Translation: CASSHRGALGELFF.

The J gene is TRBJ1-2, the V gene TRBV28; perhaps TRBD1 as D (5 bases). The CDR3 runs 14 residues. Germline V gene sequence: CDR1 MDHEN, CDR2 SYDVKM. Trimming removed 5 bases at V and 4 bases at J, with 14 bases between. The CDR3 DNA is TGTGCCAGCAGTAGCCGGAGGGGCGGCTATGGCTACACCTTC. It translates to CASSSRRGGYGYTF.

The CDR3 spells CASSPKGTGREAFF. Here the CDR3 DNA reads TGCGCCAGCAGCCCGAAAGGGACAGGGAGGGAAGCTTTCTTT. The chain links TRBV5-1 to TRBJ1-1; 9 positions match TRBD1. CDR1 and CDR2 (germline): SGHRS, YFSETQ. The CDR3 is 14 residues long. V dropped 4 bases and J dropped 8; count of bases not matched to a gene: 9.

The chain combines TRBV7-9 with TRBJ1-1; D is uncertain. Trimming pared 3 bases from V and 3 bases from J, leaving 5 bases between. This CDR3 region has 12 residues. Germline CDR1 reads SEHNR; CDR2 reads FQNEAQ (reference sequence). CDR3 nucleotides: TGTGCCAGCAGCTTCCCCCACACTGAAGCTTTCTTT. Protein product: CASSFPHTEAFF.

The rearrangement uses TRBV19 and TRBJ1-6, with 9 bases aligning to TRBD1. V shed 7 bases and J 9 bases; nucleotides not matched to a gene: 7. Germline V CDR1 and CDR2: LNHDA, SQIVND (reference sequence). The CDR3 length is 14 residues. The CDR3 sequence: CASTPGQGPSPLHF. CDR3 DNA sequence: TGTGCCAGTACTCCGGGACAGGGCCCTTCACCCCTCCACTTT.

The V gene is TRBV21-1, the J gene TRBJ1-3. TRBV21-1 is noted as a pseudogene. The CDR3 has 19 amino acids. The CDR3: CASSKEGGLTAYSGNTIYF. Written as DNA, the CDR3 is TGTGCCAGCAGCAAAGAGGGTGGATTAACAGCCTACTCTGGAAACACCATATATTTT.

The chain combines TRBV7-2 with TRBJ2-1; D possibly corresponds to TRBD2 (6 bases). Looked up from germline, CDR1 is SGHTA and CDR2 is FQGNSA. This CDR3 has 14 residues. Trimming took off 5 bases at V and 2 bases at J, with 10 bases between the two ends. The CDR3 bases are TGTGCCAGCAGCACTGGAGGGACCTACAATGAGCAGTTCTTC. It is translated as CASSTGGTYNEQFF.

V gene TRBV28 combines with J gene TRBJ2-7; 10 bases agree with TRBD2. Germline lookup yields CDR1 MDHEN and CDR2 SYDVKM. The CDR3 runs 16 residues. With 3 bases clipped from V and 7 bases from J, the junction kept 12 bases outside the gene matches. DNA for the CDR3: TGTGCCAGCAGTTTCCGGGCGGGGACTAGCGTGAAGGAGCAGTACTTC. Protein: CASSFRAGTSVKEQYF.

This clone is a singleton in its sample. The V and J genes are TRBV5-1 and TRBJ1-1; the D is unclear. Germline V gene sequence: CDR1 SGHRS, CDR2 YFSETQ. The V gene lost 3 bases and the J gene lost 3 bases, with 9 bases spanning the gap. The CDR3 loop spans 13 amino acids. As DNA, the CDR3 is TGCGCCAGCAGCTCCTCAGGCTACACTGAAGCTTTCTTT. Its protein product is CASSSSGYTEAFF.

This chain links TRBV4-1 with TRBJ2-1; 11 positions match TRBD2. Germline V gene lookup returns CDR1 MGHRA and CDR2 YSYEKL. This CDR3 region has 18 residues. The J segment lost 10 bases and the V segment lost 1 base, leaving 15 bases of the junction unmatched. CDR3 in DNA: TGCGCCAGCAGCCAAGTCCCCAAGACTAGCGGGAACCGGGGGGAGCAGTTCTTC. The encoded protein is CASSQVPKTSGNRGEQFF.

CDR3 coding DNA: TGTGCCTGGAGCAGCATCAACAGGGCCAGAGCTTTCTTT. Residues: CAWSSINRARAFF. The J gene is TRBJ1-1, the V gene TRBV30; tentatively, D is TRBD1 (6 bases). The CDR3 has 13 residues. Trimming left V 3 bases short and J 10 bases short, with 18 bases between. Germline loops: CDR1 GTSNPN, CDR2 SVGIG (reference sequence).

The CDR3 DNA reads as TGTGCCAGCACCACCGGGACAGTATACAATGAGCAGTTCTTC. As protein: CASTTGTVYNEQFF. The chain recombines TRBV5-4 with TRBJ2-1, with 7 nucleotides matching TRBD1. Trimming cost V 6 bases and J 4 bases; bases outside gene matches: 7. The germline V gene has CDR1 SGHNT and CDR2 YYREEE (reference sequence). The CDR3 length is 14 residues.

This sequence joins TRBV9 and TRBJ2-3, with TRBD2 identical over 8 bases. CDR1 and CDR2 from the germline V gene are SGDLS and YYNGEE. The CDR3 is 15 residues long. V gave up 1 base and J gave up 5 bases; unmatched junction bases: 6. CDR3 coding DNA: TGTGCCAGCAGCGTATCGAGCGGGAGCCGAGATACGCAGTATTTT. This codes for CASSVSSGSRDTQYF.

V and J are TRBV5-1 and TRBJ2-2; TRBD2 aligns across 10 bases. This CDR3 region has 15 residues. CDR1 and CDR2 (germline): SGHRS, YFSETQ. J lost 5 bases, V lost 5 bases, and 6 bases had no gene match. The DNA for the CDR3 is TGCGCCAGCAGTTGGACTAGCGGTGAGACCGGGGAGCTGTTTTTT. Translating gives CASSWTSGETGELFF.

The J gene is TRBJ2-3, the V gene TRBV9; 15 bases line up with TRBD2. Germline loops: CDR1 SGDLS, CDR2 YYNGEE. This CDR3 is built from 18 residues. Trimming removed 4 bases from V and 4 bases from J; junction bases left unmatched: 10. CDR3 residues: CASSPRTSGGVVADTQYF. The CDR3 bases are TGTGCCAGCAGCCCCAGGACTAGCGGGGGGGTCGTGGCAGATACGCAGTATTTT. Drawing the rest from reference TRBV9 and TRBJ2-3, the complete variable domain is DSGVTQTPKHLITATGQRVTLRCSPRSGDLSVYWYQQSLDQGLQFLIQYYNGEERAKGNILERFSAQQFPDLHSELNLSSLELGDSALYFCASSPRTSGGVVADTQYFGPGTRLTVL.

The chain joins TRBV5-1 to TRBJ2-7; D might be TRBD1 (5 bases). Trimming removed 2 bases at V and 3 bases at J, with 12 bases between. Per germline, CDR1 SGHRS and CDR2 YFSETQ. The CDR3 totals 14 residues. The chain's CDR3 is CASSFLDTNYEQYF. The CDR3 nucleotides are TGCGCCAGCAGCTTCCTGGACACCAACTACGAGCAGTACTTC.

On this clone itself: This CDR3 is also generated by other DNA sequences in the sample. The V gene is TRBV7-9, the J gene TRBJ1-2; TRBD1 is a possible D gene (5 bases). The CDR3 spans 14 residues. CDR1 and CDR2 from the germline V gene are SEHNR and FQNEAQ (reference sequence). The V and J ends lost 1 base and 2 bases respectively, with 8 bases between them. The CDR3 DNA reads TGTGCCAGCAGCTTAGGACAGCAGAACTATGGCTACACCTTC. Its protein product is CASSLGQQNYGYTF.

The chain combines TRBV10-2 with TRBJ1-1; D unresolved. From germline, CDR1 is WSHSY and CDR2 SAAADI. The CDR3 has 12 residues. Trimming cost V 8 bases and J 4 bases, with 11 bases left between them. This CDR3 reads CASQTWGTEAFF. The CDR3 region has the DNA TGCGCCAGCCAGACTTGGGGCACTGAAGCTTTCTTT.

V is TRBV7-8 and J is TRBJ1-5; the D gene is possibly TRBD1 (5 bases). V lost 5 bases and J lost 3, with 14 bases in between. CDR1 is SGHVS, CDR2 FQNEAQ, per germline. The CDR3 extends over 15 amino acids. The CDR3 is CASSPRRGFNQPQHF. CDR3 DNA sequence: TGTGCCAGCAGCCCCCGGAGGGGATTCAATCAGCCCCAGCATTTT.

This clone appeared once. The V and J genes are TRBV11-2 and TRBJ2-5; D possibly uses TRBD1 or TRBD2 (6 bases each). The germline V and J ends were trimmed by 5 bases and 4 bases, with 17 bases remaining between them. Per the germline V gene, CDR1 is SGHAT and CDR2 is FQNNGV. The CDR3 length is 15 residues. The CDR3, as DNA: TGTGCCAGCAGCCTCCTCGGGAGAGGGGGAGAGACCCAGTACTTC. This encodes CASSLLGRGGETQYF.

About this clone: Other DNA sequences in the sample encode the same CDR3. This rearrangement joins TRBV5-1 to TRBJ2-7; a weak D match, TRBD2 (6 bases). Trimming took off 0 bases at V and 0 bases at J, with 7 bases between the two ends. The CDR3 runs 14 residues. The germline CDR1 and CDR2 sequences are SGHRS and YFSETQ. As DNA, the CDR3 is TGCGCCAGCAGCTTGGTGGGGGGCTCCTACGAGCAGTACTTC. This translates into CASSLVGGSYEQYF.

With regard to this clone: In the same sample, other DNA sequences code for this CDR3. V and J are TRBV7-2 and TRBJ2-7; 9 bases align to TRBD2. With 1 base clipped from V and 1 base from J, the junction kept 2 bases outside the gene matches. The CDR3 sequence is 15 residues long. Germline V gene sequence: CDR1 SGHTA, CDR2 FQGNSA. For the CDR3, the DNA is TGTGCCAGCAGCTTAGGGACTAGCGTTTCCTACGAGCAGTACTTC. Protein: CASSLGTSVSYEQYF. Complete variable domain (other parts from reference TRBV7-2 and TRBJ2-7): GAGVSQSPSNKVTEKGKDVELRCDPISGHTALYWYRQSLGQGLEFLIYFQGNSAPDKSGLPSDRFSAERTGGSVSTLTIQRTQQEDSAVYLCASSLGTSVSYEQYFGPGTRLTVT.

The chain combines TRBV7-8 with TRBJ2-7; 10 nucleotides align to TRBD1. Germline CDR1 and CDR2: SGHVS and FQNEAQ. The CDR3 is 15 amino acids. J lost 2 bases, V lost 5 bases, and 6 bases had no gene match. The chain's CDR3 is CASSTAGTGAYEQYF. In DNA form, the CDR3 reads TGTGCCAGCAGCACAGCCGGGACAGGGGCCTACGAGCAGTACTTC.

The chain joins TRBV6-6 to TRBJ1-3, with D maybe TRBD1 (6 bases). Per the germline V gene, CDR1 is MNHNY and CDR2 is SVGAGI (reference sequence). The length of the CDR3 is 15 residues. The V and J ends lost 5 bases and 5 bases respectively, with 16 bases between them. The CDR3 coding sequence is TGTGCCAGCAGTCTACAGGGAGAAGGCAGAAACACCATATATTTT. Translated: CASSLQGEGRNTIYF.